This TCR beta chain was profiled in a study of CD4 T cells in relation to SARS-CoV-2 and coronaviruses. Across the study: After roughly 11 days of antigen culture, PBMC TCR beta CDR3s were sequenced. Negative control cultures got HIV-1 Nef peptides or no peptide. Findings of the study overall: SARS-CoV-2-driven expansion was significantly weaker in crossreactive than monoreactive clones.

Unexposed donor CD4+ T cells date from about 2010-2018, before the COVID-19 pandemic. The cells were cultured for about ten days before CD4+ T cells were isolated. About 2 million PBMCs per well were cultured with around 9.2 IU/ml IL-2. Germline V lookup: CDR1 SGHVS, CDR2 FNYEAQ. The CDR3 spans 14 residues. V was clipped by 1 base and J by 2 bases, with 8 bases between them. This clone was counted between two and nine times. Antigen: not known. TCRdb's table, derived via immunoSEQ multiplex PCR, lists solely in-frame clones and lacks some. This table has under 25,000 clones, around 80% appearing once. This receptor was taken from a human donor in good health. This sequence joins TRBV7-6 and TRBJ2-5; D is perhaps TRBD2 (5 bases). Sequencing was carried out using CD4+ T cells from PBMCs, cultured in vitro. CDR3 protein: CASSLEPGQETQYF. CDR3 nucleotide sequence: TGTGCCAGCAGCTTAGAGCCGGGGCAAGAGACCCAGTACTTC. Based on the CDR3 plus reference TRBV7-6 and TRBJ2-5, the full variable domain is GAGVSQSPRYKVTKRGQDVALRCDPISGHVSLYWYRQALGQGPEFLTYFNYEAQQDKSGLPNDRFSAERPEGSISTLTIQRTEQRDSAMYRCASSLEPGQETQYFGPGTRLLVL.